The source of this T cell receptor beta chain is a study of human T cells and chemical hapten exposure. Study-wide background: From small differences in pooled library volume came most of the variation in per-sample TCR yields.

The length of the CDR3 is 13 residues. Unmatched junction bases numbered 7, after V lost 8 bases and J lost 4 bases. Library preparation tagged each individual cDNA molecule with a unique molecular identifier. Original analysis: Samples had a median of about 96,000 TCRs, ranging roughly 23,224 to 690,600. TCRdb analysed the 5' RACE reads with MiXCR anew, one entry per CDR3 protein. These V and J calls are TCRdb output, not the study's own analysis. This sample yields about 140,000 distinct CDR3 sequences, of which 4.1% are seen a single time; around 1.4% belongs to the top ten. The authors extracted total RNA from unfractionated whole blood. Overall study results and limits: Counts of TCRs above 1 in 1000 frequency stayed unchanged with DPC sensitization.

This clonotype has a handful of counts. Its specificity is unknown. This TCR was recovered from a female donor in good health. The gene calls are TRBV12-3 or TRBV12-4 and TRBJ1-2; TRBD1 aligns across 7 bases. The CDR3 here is CASRYTGVYGYTF. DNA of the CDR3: TGTGCCAGCCGCTATACAGGGGTCTATGGCTACACCTTC.